The source of this TCR beta chain is a study of cytomegalovirus exposure and HLA in healthy donors (dated by TCRdb to 2016 to 2017). Study-level background: An earlier analysis of several hundred of the donors reported 276 Gb of sequence data and 117 million unique TCR beta sequences obtained from about 180 million T cells. The study combined high-throughput TCR immunosequencing, statistical association of individual TCRs with disease status, and machine learning to predict cytomegalovirus infection status. The study profiled the T cell repertoires of under 850 subjects by immunosequencing and related them to cytomegalovirus serostatus. Along with the roughly 700-subject first cohort, a separate validation cohort of around 110 different subjects was used. Genome-wide SNP genotypes for about 65% of the 666 donors were used in a later genetic analysis, which treated that subset as a discovery cohort. An early release that covered about 640 HLA-typed donors contained approximately 320 gigabases of sequencing data and some 87 million unique TCR sequences. Of the roughly 410 genotyped donors, approximately 81% were placed in the genetic ancestry cluster associated with self-reported Caucasian donors. Among some 400 genotyped donors of the cohort, an average of about 220,000 unique TCR beta nucleotide sequences was sequenced per donor, of which 15% to 20% were non-productive. Donor age, sex, ethnicity and CMV serostatus were compiled together with the repertoire data. Roughly five DR-DQ haplotypes were handled as single units for association and clustering, since linkage in the cohort was strong. The number of donors typed differed by locus, with 629-630 for A, B, C, DRB1 and DQB1, roughly 520 for DQA1, some 570 for DPA1, and over 400 for DPB1. The study aimed to test whether cataloging public T cell receptors could reveal signatures of past pathogen exposure. In the later analysis, no new phenotypic data were used to find candidate immune exposures; instead, reliance was placed on TCR beta sequences and their occurrence across donors. HLA typing included class I and class II loci at four-digit resolution. A later analysis re-analyzed previously published TCR beta repertoires from roughly 690 donors and added high-resolution HLA genotyping to study TCR occurrence patterns. An earlier analysis of fewer than 750 of the donors used high-throughput TCR beta sequencing to judge whether each TCR beta V gene segment behaved as functional or pseudogenic. Every discovery cohort repertoire had been produced on one sequencing platform. General conclusions and limits of the study: In an earlier analysis of more than 450 of the donors, most TCR beta V segments were observed in productive rearrangements about 90% or about 30% of the time, broadly matching IMGT annotations. A total of about 180 TCR beta chains were listed by the study as associated with cytomegalovirus. At a false discovery rate of 0.05, a later analysis linked 16,000 or so TCR beta sequences to specific HLA alleles. An association between a missense DCLRE1C variant and V-gene and J-gene trimming of TCR beta chains was found in a later genetic analysis and replicated in an independent cohort. A later analysis found that HLA-associated TCR beta chains were more clonally expanded and had lower generation probabilities than equally common non-associated chains. When HLA alleles, especially DR and DQ, strongly co-occurred, TCR associations were difficult to assign to individual alleles. HLA typing was unavailable for some donors at each locus, so association tests used only the typed subset. A cluster of highly shared sequence variants was judged likely to be a technical artifact of the sequencing pipeline. In a later analysis, the rate of TCR association differed among HLA loci, with DRB1 alleles having the most associated TCRs and HLA-C alleles having the fewest. The earlier analysis of some 540 of the donors excluded 15 to 20 rarely observed V segments, including chromosome 9 orphons, because counts were too low. This cohort had only TCR beta chains sequenced, and the lack of alpha or paired-chain data limited which features could be detected. While some public TCRs were present in many individuals, most TCR sequences turned up only very rarely across donors. Most CMV-associated TCR beta chains appeared to be HLA-restricted in a later analysis, and the HLA associations seemed to be driven largely by CMV exposure. A further reported finding was that TCR beta sequences accurately predicted the HLA-A and HLA-B alleles for most subjects in the first cohort. Cytomegalovirus status was reported to be diagnosed by the classifier with high specificity and sensitivity in both the original and validation cohorts. Several of the top co-occurrence clusters appeared to be linked to parvovirus B19, influenza, CMV and Epstein-Barr virus, according to a later analysis. For the cohort, immune exposure information was limited to CMV serostatus. Roughly uniform sequencing depth across donors was assumed in presence/absence analyses, although this assumption may not hold. According to the authors, the approach could potentially be generalized to other disease states and immunological phenotypes. According to a later genetic analysis, donors in an Asian-associated ancestry cluster had fewer N-insertions in productive TCRs than the approximately 700-donor mean. Correlated functional status among segregating V segments might be attributable to linkage disequilibrium, but an unknown experimental factor could not be ruled out. In vitro tests confirmed that a few of the cytomegalovirus-associated TCR beta chains recognize cytomegalovirus antigens. Some IMGT-functional V segments, including TRBV6-2 and TRBV6-3, could not be told apart with the 87-base-pair reads, so those segments were excluded.

The library was produced with the immunoSEQ multiplex PCR assay. For the multiplex PCR, a mixture combining 60 forward primers for TCR Vbeta segments and 13 reverse primers for TCR Jbeta segments was used. A multiplex PCR assay on genomic DNA amplified the CDR3 region of rearranged TCR beta genes. The amplified TCR beta libraries were sequenced on the Illumina HiSeq System as 87-base-pair reads. The original methods were these. A later analysis counted tens of millions of unique TCR beta chains across the 600 to 850 repertoires, and about 10 million of these chains were shared by at least two donors. Raw reads were error-corrected and collapsed into unique sequences by a nearest-neighbor algorithm in which closely related sequences were merged to remove PCR and sequencing errors. V, D and J gene segments were assigned by aligning CDR3 sequences to IMGT reference sequences. For a sequence to be retained, a match of at least six nucleotides was required to both a V gene segment and a J gene segment. Rearrangements were classified as productive when the CDR3 lacked stop codons and remained in frame with V and J, and all other rearrangements were classified as non-productive. CDR3 was defined by IMGT convention, running from the second conserved V-encoded cysteine to the conserved J-encoded phenylalanine. The earlier analysis of about 610 of the donors excluded any sequence lacking an unambiguous match to a single V gene segment. In an earlier analysis of a few hundred of the donors, V segments were called functional above 56.7% productive rearrangements and were called segregating when the between-donor standard deviation exceeded 5%. A statistical classification framework was developed to diagnose cytomegalovirus status using the catalog of TCR beta chain sequences. V and J gene assignment, in a later analysis, came from comparing TCR nucleotide sequences with IMGT/GENE-DB human TR gene sequences. The TCRdist pipeline was used in a later analysis to assign CDR3 sequences and most-parsimonious VDJ recombination scenarios. In a later analysis, each TCR beta chain was defined by its CDR3 amino acid sequence together with its V-gene family, and reads lacking a unique V-gene family were excluded. As a way to deal with suspected cross-contamination and a sequencing artifact, a later analysis dropped approximately 590 nucleotide sequences that were highly shared and had low generation probability. A later analysis calculated a clonal expansion index for each public chain from normalized within-repertoire ranks of inferred template counts. In a later analysis, generation probabilities were computed with a VDJ recombination model fitted to out-of-frame rearrangements, and the resulting probabilities were checked against IGoR. A later analysis scored TCR-TCR, TCR-HLA and TCR-CMV co-occurrence with hypergeometric tests, applying a repertoire-size bias correction to TCR pairs. To estimate false discovery rates, a later analysis permuted the HLA or CMV assignments 20 times. In a later analysis, co-occurring TCRs were grouped using DBSCAN, with TCRdist sequence similarity added in when clustering inside HLA-allele-positive subsets. Co-occurrence clustering excluded repertoires with fewer than 30,000 or more than 120,000 public chains, plus five with anomalous nucleotide sharing. Here the immuneACCESS table is served through TCRdb, limited to in-frame sequences with V and J called. Missing clones are a known gap in these copies; in checked studies unresolved V genes cover under half, and the rest lacks a known reason. V and J calls and clone size follow that table, whereas D and trimming were derived from the DNA. The sample data list 65,000 to 85,000 clones, and about nine tenths of these were observed just once. The ten largest account for just under 2% of the sample.

The CDR3 runs 15 amino acids, cysteine and phenylalanine included. The kept DNA is CDR3 alone, 45 bases in frame from the first base. At the junction V is shortened by 3 bases and J by 8 bases; bases outside the gene matches: 3. CDR1 and CDR2, looked up from the germline V gene, are SGHTA and FQGNSA. About this clone: Its antigen is currently not known. Qualities for individual bases were not recorded, and no much larger clone is one base off.

The cohort consisted of 600 to 700 healthy bone marrow donors. All cohort members were sampled while nominally healthy, although unrecorded immune exposures were likely present. The donor tested CMV seronegative and was one of the 352 seronegative cohort members. A peripheral blood sample was provided by each donor, and peripheral blood mononuclear cells were used for TCR beta sequencing. Genomic DNA was extracted from the blood cell samples with the Qiagen DNeasy Blood Extraction Kit. What was sequenced was PBMCs. The V gene is TRBV7-2 and the J gene is TRBJ1-6; TRBD1 agrees with 11 junctional bases. This receptor was identified in a woman aged 30 to 39 in good health and CMV-seronegative. Here is the DNA: TGTGCCAGCAGCTTGGGACAGGGGGAGCATTCACCCCTCCACTTT. The encoded protein is CASSLGQGEHSPLHF.